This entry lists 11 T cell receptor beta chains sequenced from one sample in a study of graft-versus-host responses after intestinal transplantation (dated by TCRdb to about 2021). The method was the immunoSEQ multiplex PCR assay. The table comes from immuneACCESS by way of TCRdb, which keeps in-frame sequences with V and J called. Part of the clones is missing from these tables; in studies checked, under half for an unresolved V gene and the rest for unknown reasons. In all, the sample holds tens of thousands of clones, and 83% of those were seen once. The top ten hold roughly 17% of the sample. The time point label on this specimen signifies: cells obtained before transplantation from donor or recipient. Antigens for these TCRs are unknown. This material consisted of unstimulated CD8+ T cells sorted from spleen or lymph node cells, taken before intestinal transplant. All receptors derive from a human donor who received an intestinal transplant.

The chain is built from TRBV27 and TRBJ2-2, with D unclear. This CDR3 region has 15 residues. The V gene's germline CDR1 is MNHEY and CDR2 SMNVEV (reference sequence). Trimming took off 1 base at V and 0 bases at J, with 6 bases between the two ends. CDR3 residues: CASSLWFANTGELFF. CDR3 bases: TGTGCCAGCAGTTTATGGTTCGCGAACACCGGGGAGCTGTTTTTT.

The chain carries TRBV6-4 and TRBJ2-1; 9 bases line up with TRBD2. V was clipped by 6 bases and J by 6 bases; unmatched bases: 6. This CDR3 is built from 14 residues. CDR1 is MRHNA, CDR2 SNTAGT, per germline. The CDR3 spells CASSAGGPGNEQFF. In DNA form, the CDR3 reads TGTGCCAGCAGCGCGGGGGGGCCCGGCAATGAGCAGTTCTTC.

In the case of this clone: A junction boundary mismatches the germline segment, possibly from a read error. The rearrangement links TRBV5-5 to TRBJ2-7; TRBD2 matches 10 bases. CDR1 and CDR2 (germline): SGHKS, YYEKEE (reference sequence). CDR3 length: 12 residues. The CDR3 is CASFQREGSGAF. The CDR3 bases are TGTGCCAGCTTCCAGCGGGAGGGTTCTGGGGCCTTC.

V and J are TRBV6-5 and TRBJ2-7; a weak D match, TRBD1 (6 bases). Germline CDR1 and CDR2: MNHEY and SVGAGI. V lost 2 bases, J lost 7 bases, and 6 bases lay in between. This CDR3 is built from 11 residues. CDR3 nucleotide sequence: TGTGCCAGCAGTTACAGGGGGGAGCAGTACTTC. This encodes CASSYRGEQYF.

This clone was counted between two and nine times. CDR3 DNA: TGTGCCAGCAGTGACCCCGAGGGGGGGCACTACGAGCAGTACTTC. This encodes CASSDPEGGHYEQYF. The V gene is TRBV2, the J gene TRBJ2-7; D is perhaps TRBD2 (7 bases). With 3 bases removed from V and 3 bases from J, the gap between germline ends came to 15 bases. In germline, CDR1 is SNHLY, CDR2 FYNNEI. There are 15 residues in the CDR3.

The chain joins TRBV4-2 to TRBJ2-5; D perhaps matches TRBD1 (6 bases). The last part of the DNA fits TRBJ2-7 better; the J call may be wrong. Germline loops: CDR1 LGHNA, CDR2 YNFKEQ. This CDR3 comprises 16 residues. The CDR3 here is CASSQELTGLRYEQYF. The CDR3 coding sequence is TGTGCCAGCAGCCAGGAGCTTACAGGGTTGCGCTACGAGCAGTACTTC.

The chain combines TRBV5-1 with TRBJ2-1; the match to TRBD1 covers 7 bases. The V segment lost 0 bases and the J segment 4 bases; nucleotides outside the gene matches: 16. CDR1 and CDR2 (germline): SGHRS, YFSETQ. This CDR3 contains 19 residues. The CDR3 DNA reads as TGCGCCAGCAGCTTGGCTCTAAACGGAAGGGACAGAATTTACAATGAGCAGTTCTTC. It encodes CASSLALNGRDRIYNEQFF.

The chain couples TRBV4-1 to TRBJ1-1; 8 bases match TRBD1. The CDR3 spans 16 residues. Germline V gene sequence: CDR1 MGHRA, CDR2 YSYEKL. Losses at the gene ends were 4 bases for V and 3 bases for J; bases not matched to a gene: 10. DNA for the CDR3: TGCGCCAGCAGCCCGGGACAGGCGTTAGTGGACACTGAAGCTTTCTTT. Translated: CASSPGQALVDTEAFF.

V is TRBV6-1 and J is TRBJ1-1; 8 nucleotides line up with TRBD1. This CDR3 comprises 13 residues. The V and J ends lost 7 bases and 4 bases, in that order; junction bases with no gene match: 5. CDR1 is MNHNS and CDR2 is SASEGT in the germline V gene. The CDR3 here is CASIGQGGTEAFF. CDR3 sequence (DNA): TGTGCCAGCATAGGACAGGGCGGCACTGAAGCTTTCTTT.

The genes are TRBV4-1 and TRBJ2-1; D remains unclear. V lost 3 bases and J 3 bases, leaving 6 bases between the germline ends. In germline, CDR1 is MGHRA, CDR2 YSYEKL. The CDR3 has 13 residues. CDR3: CASSQGNYNEQFF. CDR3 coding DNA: TGCGCCAGCAGCCAGGGAAACTACAATGAGCAGTTCTTC.

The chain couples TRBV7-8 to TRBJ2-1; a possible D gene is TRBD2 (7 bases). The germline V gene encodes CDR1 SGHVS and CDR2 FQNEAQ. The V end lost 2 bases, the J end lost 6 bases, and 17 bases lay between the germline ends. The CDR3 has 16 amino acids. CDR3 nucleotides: TGTGCCAGCAGCTTAAGGAGGGGGGGCAGGATCAATGAGCAGTTCTTC. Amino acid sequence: CASSLRRGGRINEQFF.